Given below is one T cell receptor beta chain in context. Its specificity is not known. This sample was included in a study of cytomegalovirus exposure and HLA in healthy donors. Broader study findings: As a later analysis showed, a missense DCLRE1C variant was linked to trimming of TCR beta V- and J-genes.

Primers for the PCR totalled 60 Vbeta and 13 Jbeta. The repertoire was sequenced with immunoSEQ multiplex PCR; TCRdb's copy has only in-frame clones and lacks some. The data contain tens of thousands of clones, 82% of them singletons. CDR1 and CDR2 (germline): MNHEY, SMNVEV (reference sequence). The CDR3 is 14 amino acids. V lost 2 bases and J lost 5, with 10 bases in between. The V call is TRBV27, the J call TRBJ2-1; tentatively, D is TRBD2 (5 bases). Input material: PBMCs. The source is a man aged 45-65 years in good health and CMV-seronegative. Here the CDR3 reads CASSLAPGNNEQFF. As DNA, the CDR3 is TGTGCCAGCAGTTTAGCCCCGGGAAACAATGAGCAGTTCTTC.